One sample yielded the 16 T cell receptor beta chains listed below, sequenced in a study of CD8+CD57+ T cells in acquired aplastic anemia. The use of genomic DNA as template underpinned the TCR beta VDJ and CDR3 profiling. MiXCR was run by TCRdb on the reads, yielding one entry per CDR3 protein. The table shows about 80,000 distinct CDR3 sequences, with about 45% occurring only once. Sequencing input: sorted CD4+, CD8+, or CD8+CD57+ T cells (not recorded which) from PBMCs. These receptors all come from a human donor in good health, serving as a control.

The rearrangement links TRBV7-3 to TRBJ1-1, with a weak D call TRBD1 (5 bases). The CDR3 sequence is 14 residues long. CDR1 and CDR2 (germline): SGHTA, FQGTGA. V dropped 5 bases and J dropped 0 bases, with 10 bases sitting between them. The CDR3 here is CASSADSMNTEAFF. The CDR3 DNA reads as TGTGCCAGCAGCGCAGACAGCATGAACACTGAAGCTTTCTTT. The full variable domain, rest sourced from reference TRBV7-3 and TRBJ1-1, is GAGVSQTPSNKVTEKGKYVELRCDPISGHTALYWYRQSLGQGPEFLIYFQGTGAADDSGLPNDRFFAVRPEGSVSTLKIQRTERGDSAVYLCASSADSMNTEAFFGQGTRLTVV.

This clonotype was found many times. This chain joins TRBV9 and TRBJ2-7; D unresolved. This CDR3 is built from 16 residues. Per the germline V gene, CDR1 is SGDLS and CDR2 is YYNGEE. V lost 3 bases, J lost 7 bases, and 23 bases lay in between. CDR3 DNA: TGTGCCAGCAGCGATAATAAAGACTCCCGACCCGCTGAGCAGTACTTC. Amino acids: CASSDNKDSRPAEQYF. The variable domain in full, with the rest retrieved from reference TRBV9 and TRBJ2-7, is DSGVTQTPKHLITATGQRVTLRCSPRSGDLSVYWYQQSLDQGLQFLIQYYNGEERAKGNILERFSAQQFPDLHSELNLSSLELGDSALYFCASSDNKDSRPAEQYFGPGTRLTVT.

In regard to this clonotype: One end of the junction does not line up with germline, which may come from a read error. The gene calls are TRBV16 and TRBJ1-1, with TRBD1 as a possible D gene (5 bases). This CDR3 has 15 residues. Germline loops: CDR1 KGHSY, CDR2 FQNENV. In DNA form, the CDR3 reads TGTGCCTGCAGCCCACCGGGACTCCGCTGCACTGAAGCTTTCTTT. It specifies CACSPPGLRCTEAFF.

Ten or more counts support this clonotype. The chain uses TRBV5-1 and TRBJ1-1; D perhaps matches TRBD1 (5 bases). Trimming took off 2 bases at V and 3 bases at J, with 17 bases between the two ends. Germline loops: CDR1 SGHRS, CDR2 YFSETQ. This CDR3 comprises 16 residues. The CDR3 here is CASSFSRPVGDTEAFF. The CDR3 DNA sequence: TGCGCCAGCAGCTTCTCCAGGCCTGTAGGGGACACTGAAGCTTTCTTT. Full variable domain (remainder filled in from reference TRBV5-1 and TRBJ1-1): KAGVTQTPRYLIKTRGQQVTLSCSPISGHRSVSWYQQTPGQGLQFLFEYFSETQRNKGNFPGRFSGRQFSNSRSEMNVSTLELGDSALYLCASSFSRPVGDTEAFFGQGTRLTVV.

This clonotype showed up many times. The chain has TRBV2 and TRBJ1-6; 7 nucleotides agree with TRBD1. This CDR3 is built from 15 residues. Germline V gene data show CDR1 as SNHLY and CDR2 as FYNNEI. V dropped 5 bases and J dropped 9; count of bases not matched to a gene: 10. The CDR3: CASSRLDREGSPLHF. The CDR3 DNA sequence: TGTGCCAGCAGTCGTCTCGACAGGGAAGGTTCACCCCTCCACTTT. Drawing the rest from reference TRBV2 and TRBJ1-6, the complete variable domain is EPEVTQTPSHQVTQMGQEVILRCVPISNHLYFYWYRQILGQKVEFLVSFYNNEISEKSEIFDDQFSVERPDGSNFTLKIRSTKLEDSAMYFCASSRLDREGSPLHFGNGTRLTVT.

This clonotype has ten or more counts. The chain links TRBV24-1 to TRBJ1-2, with 12 positions matching TRBD1. This CDR3 is built from 14 residues. Germline CDR1 and CDR2: KGHDR and SFDVKD. Trimming cost V 2 bases and J 8 bases; bases outside gene matches: 2. The CDR3 is CATSDWDRGQGYTF. The DNA of the CDR3 is TGTGCCACCAGTGATTGGGACAGGGGGCAAGGCTACACCTTC.

Only a few counts were recorded for this clonotype. The gene calls are TRBV6-5 and TRBJ1-1; D gene uncertain. The V end lost 5 bases, the J end lost 5 bases, and 9 bases lay between the germline ends. From germline, CDR1 is MNHEY and CDR2 SVGAGI. The CDR3 sequence is 12 residues long. Here the CDR3 DNA reads TGTGCCAGCAGTACCCCATTGACTGAAGCTTTCTTT. Its protein is CASSTPLTEAFF.

This chain uses TRBV25-1 with TRBJ1-2; D is unclear. V lost 4 bases to trimming and J lost 10 bases, with 22 bases between them. Germline CDR1 is MGHDK and CDR2 is SYGVNS. The CDR3 has 15 amino acids. Written as DNA, the CDR3 is TGTGCCAGCAGTGCCCTAGCGGGAGCGGGTAGGGTCTACACCTTC. Protein: CASSALAGAGRVYTF.

This chain links TRBV2 with TRBJ1-2; D is unresolved. The CDR3 has 11 residues. Germline loops: CDR1 SNHLY, CDR2 FYNNEI. V gave up 6 bases and J gave up 6 bases, with 8 bases separating them. CDR3 residues: CASREIDGYTF. CDR3 bases: TGTGCCAGCAGGGAGATTGATGGCTACACCTTC.

This clonotype was counted ten times or more. The chain couples TRBV19 to TRBJ2-1; possible D gene TRBD1, 5 bases. V dropped 8 bases and J dropped 4 bases, with 12 bases sitting between them. The CDR3 totals 13 residues. Germline CDR1 is LNHDA and CDR2 is SQIVND (reference sequence). CDR3 amino acids: CASVAGPYNEQFF. The CDR3 DNA sequence: TGTGCCAGTGTCGCAGGGCCTTACAATGAGCAGTTCTTC.

This clonotype was observed a few times. The chain recombines TRBV6-1 with TRBJ1-2, with D perhaps matching TRBD1 (5 bases). The germline gives CDR1 MNHNS, CDR2 SASEGT. The V end was cut by 2 bases, the J end by 4 bases, with 14 bases between. This CDR3 comprises 15 residues. The CDR3 reads CASSEMLGASYGYTF. The DNA of the CDR3 is TGTGCCAGCAGTGAAATGTTAGGGGCCTCCTATGGCTACACCTTC.

The chain employs TRBV20-1 and TRBJ2-2, with 7 bases aligning to TRBD2. CDR1 DFQATT and CDR2 SNEGSKA come from the germline V gene (reference sequence). V was pared by 1 base and J by 7 bases, with 9 bases of the junction left unmatched. This CDR3 contains 15 residues. The DNA of the CDR3 is TGCAGTGCTAGAGGGGAGTTTAGGACTAGCGGGGAGCTGTTTTTT. The encoded protein is CSARGEFRTSGELFF.

This clonotype was recorded a few times. The chain recombines TRBV2 with TRBJ1-5; D might be TRBD1 (5 bases). The length of the CDR3 is 11 residues. Germline assignment: CDR1 SNHLY and CDR2 FYNNEI. V was shortened by 5 bases and J by 7 bases, with 6 bases between the two germline ends. CDR3: CASSSGQPQHF. Here the CDR3 DNA reads TGTGCCAGCAGTTCAGGGCAGCCCCAGCATTTT.

The chain couples TRBV7-9 to TRBJ1-6; a possible D gene is TRBD1 (5 bases). The V end was cut by 1 base, the J end by 8 bases, with 12 bases between. The CDR3 contains 15 residues. Per germline, CDR1 SEHNR and CDR2 FQNEAQ (reference sequence). DNA of the CDR3: TGTGCCAGCAGCTTAGTCCGGCAGGGAGATTCACCCCTCCACTTT. Translating gives CASSLVRQGDSPLHF.

This clonotype was counted at least ten times. The chain combines TRBV4-1 with TRBJ1-2; no clear D. Germline values: CDR1 MGHRA, CDR2 YSYEKL. The CDR3 contains 13 residues. Trimming took off 0 bases at V and 7 bases at J, with 9 bases between the two ends. CDR3 residues: CASSQEDKIGYTF. In DNA, the CDR3 is TGCGCCAGCAGCCAAGAAGACAAAATTGGCTACACCTTC.

This clonotype occurred many times. This chain uses TRBV2 with TRBJ1-2; no reliable D call. Trimming removed 9 bases from V and 2 bases from J, with 7 bases in between. Germline values: CDR1 SNHLY, CDR2 FYNNEI. The CDR3 sequence is 11 residues long. CDR3 sequence reads: CARQENYGYTF. The CDR3 bases are TGTGCCAGACAAGAGAACTATGGCTACACCTTC.